Included here is one T cell receptor (beta chain) sequence, with context. CDR1 is SEHNR, CDR2 FQNEAQ, per germline (reference sequence). Trimming removed 3 bases from V and 1 base from J, with 6 bases in between. CDR3 length: 13 amino acids. The data belong to a study of blood T cell repertoires in COVID-19. Clones were read by immunoSEQ multiplex PCR, and TCRdb kept only the in-frame ones, dropping some. The sample consists of about 160,000 clones, approximately 81% of them appearing once. Recruitment covered fewer than 25 US areas and drew participants whose ages spanned about 18 to 100 years. Each participant's cohort was designated according to participant-reported clinical history.

The clonotype originates from a woman aged 50 to 60 who had recovered from COVID-19. The chain combines TRBV7-9 with TRBJ1-1; D remains unclear. Sample: PBMCs or T cells enriched from blood (not recorded which). The CDR3 loop is CASSLAGNTEAFF. Written as DNA, the CDR3 is TGTGCCAGCAGCTTGGCGGGGAACACTGAAGCTTTCTTT. The full variable domain, rest sourced from reference TRBV7-9 and TRBJ1-1, is DTGVSQNPRHKITKRGQNVTFRCDPISEHNRLYWYRQTLGQGPEFLTYFQNEAQLEKSRLLSDRFSAERPKGSFSTLEIQRTEQGDSAMYLCASSLAGNTEAFFGQGTRLTVV.